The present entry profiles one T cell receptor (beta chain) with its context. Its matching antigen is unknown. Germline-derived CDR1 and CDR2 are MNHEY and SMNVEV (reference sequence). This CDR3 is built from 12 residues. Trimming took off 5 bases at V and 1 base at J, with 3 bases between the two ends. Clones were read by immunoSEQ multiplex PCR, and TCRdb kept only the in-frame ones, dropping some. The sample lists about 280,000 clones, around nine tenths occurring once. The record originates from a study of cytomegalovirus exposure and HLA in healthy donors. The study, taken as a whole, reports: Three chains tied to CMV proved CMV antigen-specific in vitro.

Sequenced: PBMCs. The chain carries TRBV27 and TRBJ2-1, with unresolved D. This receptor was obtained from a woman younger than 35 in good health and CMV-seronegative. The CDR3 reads CASSQSYNEQFF. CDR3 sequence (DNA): TGTGCCAGCAGTCAGTCCTACAATGAGCAGTTCTTC.